This T cell receptor (beta chain) came from a study of T cell responses to AZD1222 COVID-19 vaccine. Assay: immunoSEQ multiplex PCR; the TCRdb copy retains only in-frame clones and omits some. The data hold 95,000 to 100,000 clones, with roughly 90% observed a single time. The CDR3 spans 15 residues. Per germline, CDR1 SQVTM and CDR2 ANQGSEA. Trimming took 1 base from V and 4 from J, leaving 17 bases between them. The TCR was taken from an adult who received the AZD1222 COVID-19 vaccine. The material was peripheral blood, obtained 28 days after the second AZD1222 dose. The genes are TRBV29-1 and TRBJ2-7; possible D gene TRBD2, 6 bases. The CDR3 DNA follows: TGCAGCGTTGAAGGCGCGGAGGGGTCAACTTACGAGCAGTACTTC. Translating it yields CSVEGAEGSTYEQYF.